A single sample gave rise to the 14 T cell receptor beta chains below, sequenced in a study of Graves' ophthalmopathy and Graves' hyperthyroidism. Using RNA transcripts, the TCR beta CDR3 regions were amplified. Amplification began with first-round RT-PCR using HTBI primers, then second-round multiplex PCR was performed. TCRdb passed the multiplex PCR reads through MiXCR, listing each CDR3 protein once. The sample consists of roughly 700,000 distinct CDR3 sequences, 35% to 50% of them appearing once. Sequencing was carried out using peripheral blood. These receptors originate from an adult man with Graves' ophthalmopathy.

This clonotype was recorded at least ten times. This chain uses TRBV15 with TRBJ1-1; weak D call: TRBD1 (6 bases). Trimming pared 0 bases from V and 3 bases from J, leaving 11 bases between. The CDR3 contains 15 residues. CDR1 and CDR2 from the germline V gene are LNHNV and YYDKDF (reference sequence). The chain's CDR3 is CATSRDWNRDTEAFF. DNA of the CDR3: TGTGCCACCAGCAGAGATTGGAACAGGGACACTGAAGCTTTCTTT.

In this sample, this clonotype turned up many times. V gene TRBV20-1 combines with J gene TRBJ1-6; 10 bases are a match to TRBD1. J lost 9 bases, V lost 5 bases, and 4 bases had no gene match. Germline V CDR1 and CDR2: DFQATT, SNEGSKA (reference sequence). This CDR3 is built from 13 residues. Here the CDR3 DNA reads TGCAGTGCTGGAAGGACAGGGGGTTCACCCCTCCACTTT. Protein sequence: CSAGRTGGSPLHF.

This clonotype came up many times. The V and J genes are TRBV29-1 and TRBJ2-7; a possible D gene is TRBD1 (6 bases). The CDR3 extends over 13 amino acids. Trimming took 7 bases from V and 0 from J, leaving 13 bases between them. CDR1 is SQVTM, CDR2 ANQGSEA, per germline. The CDR3 DNA is TGCAGCGGCGCCACAGGGACCTCCTACGAGCAGTACTTC. Protein: CSGATGTSYEQYF.

This clonotype was counted a few times. The chain has TRBV5-6 and TRBJ2-7; D is perhaps TRBD1 (5 bases). CDR3 size: 15 residues. Germline loops: CDR1 SGHDT, CDR2 YYEEEE. V lost 7 bases, J lost 2 bases, and 19 bases lay in between. CDR3 nucleotides: TGTGCCAGCCGGCCCTCCCCAGACAGAGCCTACGAGCAGTACTTC. Its protein is CASRPSPDRAYEQYF.

This clonotype was recorded at least ten times. The chain couples TRBV24-1 to TRBJ2-2; 7 positions agree with TRBD1. CDR1 and CDR2 (germline): KGHDR, SFDVKD. The CDR3 contains 15 residues. The J segment lost 0 bases and the V segment lost 7 bases, leaving 4 bases of the junction unmatched. CDR3 sequence reads: CATSRDRANTGELFF. The CDR3 bases are TGTGCCACCAGCCGAGACAGGGCGAACACCGGGGAGCTGTTTTTT.

The table lists this clonotype with a few counts. The V gene is TRBV19, the J gene TRBJ1-3, with D perhaps matching TRBD1 (6 bases). CDR1 is LNHDA and CDR2 is SQIVND in the germline V gene (reference sequence). V lost 5 bases and J 0 bases, leaving 14 bases between the germline ends. The CDR3 is 16 residues long. CDR3 in amino acids: CASSSNRERSGNTIYF. CDR3 bases: TGTGCCAGTAGTTCAAACAGGGAGCGCTCTGGAAACACCATATATTTT.

V gene TRBV6-4 combines with J gene TRBJ2-2, with D perhaps matching TRBD1 (6 bases). The V gene's germline CDR1 is MRHNA and CDR2 SNTAGT. The ends were cut back, 7 bases at V and 3 bases at J, with 12 bases in the middle. The CDR3 runs to 14 residues. DNA for the CDR3: TGTGCCAGCACGGGAACAGGGCACACCGGGGAGCTGTTTTTT. It is translated as CASTGTGHTGELFF.

This clonotype has ten or more counts. The rearrangement links TRBV5-5 to TRBJ2-6; D gene ambiguous. V shed 4 bases and J shed 4 bases, with 6 bases lying between them. The CDR3 runs 13 residues. The germline CDR1 and CDR2 sequences are SGHKS and YYEKEE (reference sequence). CDR3 DNA sequence: TGTGCCAGCAGCGCCACGGGGGCCAACGTCCTGACTTTC. It translates to CASSATGANVLTF.

The chain is built from TRBV2 and TRBJ2-5; tentatively, D is TRBD1 (6 bases). Trimming pared 5 bases from V and 5 bases from J, leaving 15 bases between. The CDR3 contains 14 residues. Germline CDR1 and CDR2: SNHLY and FYNNEI. CDR3 nucleotide sequence: TGTGCCAGCAGTTTCTTGGGGGCCGGGGAGACCCAGTACTTC. Translation gives CASSFLGAGETQYF.

In the case of this clonotype: A read error may account for a junction end that differs from germline. The chain recombines TRBV11-1 with TRBJ2-2; 9 bases fit TRBD1. CDR1 and CDR2 (germline): SGHAT, FQDESV (reference sequence). The CDR3 is made up of 15 amino acids. CDR3: CASSGDREDTGELFF. CDR3 nucleotides: TGCGCCAGCAGCGGGGACAGGGAGGACACCGGGGAGCTGTTTTTT.

In DNA, the CDR3 is TGTGCCAGCAGTTTTCGAGGGAGGGCGAGGGAGACCCAGTACTTC. This sequence encodes CASSFRGRARETQYF. The chain recombines TRBV7-9 with TRBJ2-5, with TRBD2 identical over 7 bases. The germline V gene encodes CDR1 SEHNR and CDR2 FQNEAQ (reference sequence). The CDR3 consists of 15 residues. Losses at the gene ends were 6 bases for V and 5 bases for J; bases not matched to a gene: 12.

CDR3 sequence (DNA): TGTGCCAGCAGTGTGGGCAAGAACTACGAGCAGTACTTC. This translates into CASSVGKNYEQYF. V is TRBV2 and J is TRBJ2-7; D remains ambiguous. CDR3 length: 13 amino acids. Deletions cut 4 bases from V and 3 bases from J, with 10 bases between. Germline loops: CDR1 SNHLY, CDR2 FYNNEI. Combining the CDR3 with reference TRBV2 and TRBJ2-7 gives the whole variable domain EPEVTQTPSHQVTQMGQEVILRCVPISNHLYFYWYRQILGQKVEFLVSFYNNEISEKSEIFDDQFSVERPDGSNFTLKIRSTKLEDSAMYFCASSVGKNYEQYFGPGTRLTVT.

At least ten counts were recorded for this clonotype. CDR3 region: CASSQTNYGYTF. CDR3 coding DNA: TGTGCCAGCAGCCAAACTAACTATGGCTACACCTTC. The chain carries TRBV9 and TRBJ1-2, with no clear D. The CDR3 is 12 amino acids. Germline V gives CDR1 SGDLS, CDR2 YYNGEE. The V gene lost 4 bases and the J gene lost 0 bases, with 4 bases spanning the gap.

The rearrangement uses TRBV7-2 and TRBJ1-1, with 11 nucleotides matching TRBD1. V was pared by 11 bases and J by 6 bases, with 8 bases of the junction left unmatched. CDR1 and CDR2 (germline): SGHTA, FQGNSA. The length of the CDR3 is 13 residues. This chain's CDR3 is CALQRTGGSEAFF. The DNA for the CDR3 is TGTGCCCTCCAAAGGACAGGGGGCTCTGAAGCTTTCTTT.